These T cell receptor beta chains were read from a single sample in a study of cytomegalovirus exposure and HLA in healthy donors. The protocol was immunoSEQ multiplex PCR, while the TCRdb copy is restricted to in-frame clones and leaves out a portion. The sample has fewer than 400,000 clones; around 90% are singletons. The sample was PBMCs. These receptors originate from a man aged 30 to 39 in good health and CMV-seronegative. CDR3s include the opening cysteine and the closing phenylalanine or tryptophan. D genes are given only for firm matches. Clone sizes are given selectively: once, few, many, or a class where the clone is expanded.

v_gene: TRBV19
j_gene: TRBJ1-3
abundance: once
d_gene: -
len: 14
CDR3nt: TGTGCCAGCATTAACGGGCCCGGGACACACACCATATATTTT
CDR3aa: CASINGPGTHTIYF

v_gene: TRBV11-2
j_gene: TRBJ1-2
abundance: few
d_gene: -
len: 14
CDR3nt: TGTGCCAGCAGCTTCGACAGAGGCAACTATGGCTACACCTTC
CDR3aa: CASSFDRGNYGYTF

v_gene: TRBV2
j_gene: TRBJ1-1
abundance: -
d_gene: TRBD1
len: 12
CDR3nt: TGTGCCAGCAGTGAAGCGAACAGGGGGGCTTTCTTT
CDR3aa: CASSEANRGAFF

v_gene: TRBV10-3
j_gene: TRBJ2-7
abundance: -
d_gene: -
len: 14
CDR3nt: TGTGCCATCAGTGAGTCTGGGAGTACCTACGAGCAGTACTTC
CDR3aa: CAISESGSTYEQYF

v_gene: TRBV7-9
j_gene: TRBJ1-2
abundance: -
d_gene: -
len: 14
CDR3nt: TGTGCCAGCAGCTTAGCGGTGTGGCCCTGGGGCTACACCTTC
CDR3aa: CASSLAVWPWGYTF

v_gene: TRBV7-6
j_gene: TRBJ2-1
abundance: -
d_gene: -
len: 17
CDR3nt: TGTGCCAGCAGCTTTAGGGCCCCAGGGCAAGGTAGTAATGAGCAGTTCTTC
CDR3aa: CASSFRAPGQGSNEQFF

v_gene: TRBV28
j_gene: TRBJ1-5
abundance: -
d_gene: TRBD1
len: 14
CDR3nt: TGTGCCAGCTCGGAGGGACAGAGCAATCAGCCCCAGCATTTT
CDR3aa: CASSEGQSNQPQHF

v_gene: TRBV5-1
j_gene: TRBJ1-1
abundance: -
d_gene: -
len: 15
CDR3nt: TGCGCCAGCAGCCTCGACCAGGGGTTGGACACTGAAGCTTTCTTT
CDR3aa: CASSLDQGLDTEAFF

v_gene: TRBV4-3
j_gene: TRBJ1-2
abundance: few
d_gene: -
len: 15
CDR3nt: TGCGCCAGCAGCCAAGATCGAGACTCACCCTATGGCTACACCTTC
CDR3aa: CASSQDRDSPYGYTF

v_gene: TRBV6-1
j_gene: TRBJ1-2
abundance: -
d_gene: TRBD1
len: 15
CDR3nt: TGTGCCAGCAACCCCGGACAGGGGGCTGGGTCTGGCTACACCTTC
CDR3aa: CASNPGQGAGSGYTF

v_gene: TRBV6-5
j_gene: TRBJ2-3
abundance: -
d_gene: -
len: 14
CDR3nt: TGTGCCAGCAGATCGACTAGTTGGCCAGATACGCAGTATTTT
CDR3aa: CASRSTSWPDTQYF

v_gene: TRBV5-1
j_gene: TRBJ1-5
abundance: -
d_gene: -
len: 15
CDR3nt: TGCGCCAGCAGATTGACGGGGGAAAGTTATCAGCCCCAGCATTTT
CDR3aa: CASRLTGESYQPQHF

v_gene: TRBV6-5
j_gene: TRBJ1-5
abundance: -
d_gene: -
len: 12
CDR3nt: TGTGCCAGCAGTCCCACACGTATTCCCCAGCATTTT
CDR3aa: CASSPTRIPQHF

v_gene: TRBV18
j_gene: TRBJ2-1
abundance: -
d_gene: -
len: 16
CDR3nt: TGTGCCAGCTCACCACCTCAGGGGTTTATTTCCAATGAGCAGTTCTTC
CDR3aa: CASSPPQGFISNEQFF

v_gene: TRBV27
j_gene: TRBJ2-1
abundance: -
d_gene: TRBD2
len: 17
CDR3nt: TGTGCCAGCAGTTCCCCTTTGACTAGCGGGGGCCCAAATGAGCAGTTCTTC
CDR3aa: CASSSPLTSGGPNEQFF

v_gene: TRBV4-1
j_gene: TRBJ2-7
abundance: -
d_gene: TRBD1
len: 14
CDR3nt: TGCGCCAGCAGCCAACGGACAGGGATTTACGAGCAGTACTTC
CDR3aa: CASSQRTGIYEQYF

v_gene: TRBV10-1
j_gene: TRBJ2-2
abundance: -
d_gene: TRBD1
len: 16
CDR3nt: TGCGCCAGCAGTGACCCCCGGACAGGTGGTACCGGGGAGCTGTTTTTT
CDR3aa: CASSDPRTGGTGELFF

v_gene: TRBV5-4
j_gene: TRBJ1-1
abundance: -
d_gene: -
len: 15
CDR3nt: TGTGCCAGCAGCTTGTTGAACAGGGCGGGTACTGAAGCTTTCTTT
CDR3aa: CASSLLNRAGTEAFF

v_gene: TRBV5-1
j_gene: TRBJ2-7
abundance: once
d_gene: TRBD1
len: 13
CDR3nt: TGCGCCAGCAGTAGGACAGGAGCCTACGAGCAGTACTTC
CDR3aa: CASSRTGAYEQYF

v_gene: TRBV5-8
j_gene: TRBJ1-2
abundance: -
d_gene: TRBD1
len: 14
CDR3nt: TGTGCCAGCACACCGACAGGGGCAAACTATGGCTACACCTTC
CDR3aa: CASTPTGANYGYTF

v_gene: TRBV5-5
j_gene: TRBJ1-5
abundance: -
d_gene: -
len: 14
CDR3nt: TGTGCCAGCAGCCAACAGGGTACGAGTCAGCCCCAGCATTTT
CDR3aa: CASSQQGTSQPQHF

v_gene: TRBV7-8
j_gene: TRBJ2-3
abundance: -
d_gene: -
len: 15
CDR3nt: TGTGCCAGCAGCCTAAGGGGCAGCTTAACAGATACGCAGTATTTT
CDR3aa: CASSLRGSLTDTQYF

v_gene: TRBV6-4
j_gene: TRBJ2-1
abundance: -
d_gene: TRBD1
len: 16
CDR3nt: TGTGCCAGCAGTCCGAAATGGACAGGGCGCCCCAATGAGCAGTTCTTC
CDR3aa: CASSPKWTGRPNEQFF

v_gene: TRBV7-9
j_gene: TRBJ1-1
abundance: -
d_gene: TRBD1
len: 12
CDR3nt: TGTGCCAGCAGCTTAGGACAGGGGGAAGCTTTCTTT
CDR3aa: CASSLGQGEAFF

v_gene: TRBV27
j_gene: TRBJ1-5
abundance: -
d_gene: TRBD1
len: 14
CDR3nt: TGTGCCAGCAGTTCCGCAGGGGGGTGGCAGCCCCAGCATTTT
CDR3aa: CASSSAGGWQPQHF

v_gene: TRBV6-1
j_gene: TRBJ2-2
abundance: -
d_gene: TRBD1
len: 14
CDR3nt: TGTGCCAGCAGTGAGAGACAGGGGGCCGGGGAGCTGTTTTTT
CDR3aa: CASSERQGAGELFF

v_gene: TRBV19
j_gene: TRBJ2-1
abundance: -
d_gene: TRBD2
len: 16
CDR3nt: TGTGCCAGTAGTATCAGAAGGGAGGGGTCCAGCAATGAGCAGTTCTTC
CDR3aa: CASSIRREGSSNEQFF